Shown below are 19 T cell receptor beta chains from a single sample sequenced in a study of T cells after yellow fever vaccination. TCRdb re-derived calls from the 5' RACE reads in MiXCR, one entry per CDR3 protein. Seen here are approximately 300,000 distinct CDR3 sequences, about 6.6% observed once, and the top ten hold over 15%. The material sequenced was PBMCs, taken approximately 47 days after the first yellow fever vaccination. These receptors were obtained from a man aged 18-30 years who received the YFV17D yellow fever vaccine.

This clonotype has more than one count but fewer than ten. J is TRBJ2-2 and V is TRBV7-2, with a possible D match to TRBD2 (6 bases). V shed 6 bases and J shed 5 bases, with 16 bases lying between them. Per the germline V gene, CDR1 is SGHTA and CDR2 is FQGNSA. The CDR3 is 15 amino acids. DNA of the CDR3: TGTGCCAGCAGGCGTCGGTCAGGGAGGACCGGGGAGCTGTTTTTT. This codes for CASRRRSGRTGELFF.

In its sample, this clonotype was seen many times. V is TRBV12-3 or TRBV12-4 and J is TRBJ2-5, with 10 positions matching TRBD2. J gave up 4 bases and V 5 bases, and 4 bases lay outside the gene matches. The CDR3 totals 14 residues. For the CDR3, the DNA is TGTGCCAGCAGTCTTCAGCGGGGGGGAGAGACCCAGTACTTC. Protein sequence: CASSLQRGGETQYF.

V and J are TRBV12-3 or TRBV12-4 and TRBJ1-5; 8 nucleotides align to TRBD1. V shed 8 bases and J 7 bases; nucleotides not matched to a gene: 7. The CDR3 is 13 amino acids. The CDR3 reads CASLGQGDQPQHF. For the CDR3, the DNA is TGTGCCAGCCTCGGACAGGGTGACCAGCCCCAGCATTTT.

This clonotype was seen only once. At one of its ends the junction is not consistent with the germline gene, which may arise from a read error. The chain uses TRBV4-3 and TRBJ2-2; tentatively, D is TRBD2 (5 bases). Germline loops: CDR1 LGHNA, CDR2 YSLEER. CDR3 length: 17 residues. CDR3 DNA sequence: TGCGCCAGCAGCCAGGACTCCTCAGTGGTTTTCACCGGGGAGCAGTTTTTT. Translation gives CASSQDSSVVFTGEQFF.

The chain has TRBV5-4 and TRBJ1-1; D remains unclear. Germline CDR1 and CDR2: SGHNT and YYREEE (reference sequence). The CDR3 is 12 amino acids. The V end lost 6 bases, the J end lost 7 bases, and 13 bases lay between the germline ends. This CDR3 is CASTARDGEAFF. CDR3 bases: TGTGCCAGCACCGCCCGAGATGGTGAAGCTTTCTTT.

This clonotype came up a few times. This sequence joins TRBV7-9 and TRBJ2-3; D might be TRBD1 (5 bases). Germline CDR1 and CDR2: SEHNR and FQNEAQ (reference sequence). The CDR3 covers 15 residues. The ends were cut back, 1 base at V and 6 bases at J, with 14 bases in the middle. CDR3 sequence reads: CASSLGTYYTDTQYF. CDR3 in DNA: TGTGCCAGCAGCTTAGGGACATACTATACGGATACGCAGTATTTT.

There are many counts of this clonotype. The rearrangement uses TRBV7-2 and TRBJ1-6; D unclear. CDR3 length equals 15 residues. Germline V gene lookup returns CDR1 SGHTA and CDR2 FQGNSA. The germline V and J ends were trimmed by 3 bases and 4 bases, with 10 bases remaining between them. CDR3 amino acids: CASSFREGYNSPLHF. The CDR3 DNA is TGTGCCAGCAGCTTCCGGGAAGGTTATAATTCACCCCTCCACTTT.

The V call is TRBV20-1, the J call TRBJ1-4; D may be TRBD1 (5 bases). The CDR3 contains 14 residues. Deletions cut 0 bases from V and 8 bases from J, with 13 bases between. The germline V gene encodes CDR1 DFQATT and CDR2 SNEGSKA (reference sequence). The CDR3 region has the DNA TGCAGTGCTAGAGATCGTCAGGGCGGAGAAAAACTGTTTTTT. This encodes CSARDRQGGEKLFF.

The chain has TRBV5-1 and TRBJ2-2, with D unclear. V lost 0 bases to trimming and J lost 4 bases, with 10 bases between them. The length of the CDR3 is 15 residues. Germline lookup yields CDR1 SGHRS and CDR2 YFSETQ. The CDR3 here is CASSLAGASTGELFF. The DNA for the CDR3 is TGCGCCAGCAGCTTGGCCGGCGCTAGCACCGGGGAGCTGTTTTTT. Full variable domain (outside the CDR3, taken from reference TRBV5-1 and TRBJ2-2): KAGVTQTPRYLIKTRGQQVTLSCSPISGHRSVSWYQQTPGQGLQFLFEYFSETQRNKGNFPGRFSGRQFSNSRSEMNVSTLELGDSALYLCASSLAGASTGELFFGEGSRLTVL.

The chain employs TRBV24-1 and TRBJ2-3; TRBD1 matches at 8 bases. Germline lookup yields CDR1 KGHDR and CDR2 SFDVKD. CDR3 length equals 15 residues. The V and J ends lost 3 bases and 5 bases, in that order; junction bases with no gene match: 6. The CDR3 reads CATSDLGQGGDTQYF. The CDR3 DNA sequence: TGTGCCACCAGTGATCTCGGACAGGGAGGAGATACGCAGTATTTT.

This clonotype occurred a few times. The chain combines TRBV5-1 with TRBJ1-6; 7 bases line up with TRBD1. CDR3 length: 14 amino acids. Germline loops: CDR1 SGHRS, CDR2 YFSETQ. J gave up 10 bases and V 4 bases, and 8 bases lay outside the gene matches. CDR3 amino acids: CASSATGEHSPLHF. CDR3 nucleotide sequence: TGCGCCAGCAGCGCAACAGGGGAACACTCACCCCTCCACTTT.

This clonotype was counted a few times. This chain connects TRBV18 to TRBJ1-5, with D perhaps matching TRBD1 (6 bases). The CDR3 runs to 17 residues. Germline V gene lookup returns CDR1 KGHSH and CDR2 LQKENI. Deletions cut 4 bases from V and 0 bases from J, with 16 bases between. The CDR3 bases are TGTGCCAGCTCACTAACCGACAGGACCCATAGCAATCAGCCCCAGCATTTT. Translating gives CASSLTDRTHSNQPQHF.

V usage is TRBV10-3 and J usage is TRBJ2-1, with D perhaps matching TRBD2 (6 bases). This CDR3 has 14 amino acids. Germline CDR1 ENHRY, CDR2 SYGVKD. V lost 7 bases and J 1 base, leaving 11 bases between the germline ends. CDR3 sequence: CAITAGPSYNEQFF. CDR3 nucleotide sequence: TGTGCCATCACGGCGGGGCCGTCCTACAATGAGCAGTTCTTC.

This clonotype has ten or more counts. The rearrangement links TRBV5-1 to TRBJ1-5; D is ambiguous. The CDR3 loop spans 15 amino acids. Per the germline V gene, CDR1 is SGHRS and CDR2 is YFSETQ. V was trimmed by 0 bases and J by 0 bases, leaving 7 bases between them. The CDR3 reads CASSLDGNSNQPQHF. The CDR3 DNA reads as TGCGCCAGCAGCTTGGACGGGAATAGCAATCAGCCCCAGCATTTT.

This clonotype appeared a few times. The V and J genes are TRBV24-1 and TRBJ2-7; D ambiguous. The germline V gene has CDR1 KGHDR and CDR2 SFDVKD. V gave up 9 bases and J gave up 3 bases, with 11 bases separating them. This CDR3 contains 12 residues. The CDR3, as DNA: TGTGCCACCCTGCGGCCGCTCTACGAGCAGTACTTC. It yields the protein CATLRPLYEQYF.

This chain links TRBV6-5 with TRBJ1-6; 8 positions agree with TRBD1. Germline V gives CDR1 MNHEY, CDR2 SVGAGI. Trimming at V came to 3 bases and at J to 4 bases, leaving 8 bases not matched to a gene. This CDR3 is 17 amino acids long. CDR3 sequence reads: CASSYSQGAHYNSPLHF. CDR3 nucleotides: TGTGCCAGCAGTTATTCCCAGGGGGCGCATTATAATTCACCCCTCCACTTT.

The table lists this clonotype with a few counts. This CDR3 is CASSPNGGTGKSPLAEQYV. CDR3 in DNA: TGCGCCAGCAGCCCTAACGGGGGGACAGGGAAAAGCCCTCTCGCCGAGCAGTACGTC. V is TRBV5-1 and J is TRBJ2-7, with TRBD1 identical over 9 bases. The V and J ends lost 4 bases and 6 bases, in that order; junction bases with no gene match: 23. CDR3 size: 19 residues. Germline CDR1 reads SGHRS; CDR2 reads YFSETQ.

This chain joins TRBV12-3 or TRBV12-4 and TRBJ2-3, with D tentatively TRBD2 (6 bases). Deletions cut 3 bases from V and 4 bases from J, with 11 bases between. The CDR3 has 14 residues. CDR3 region: CASSLRTMPDTQYF. The DNA of the CDR3 is TGTGCCAGCAGTTTGCGGACTATGCCAGATACGCAGTATTTT.

The V call is TRBV7-2, the J call TRBJ1-2; D unclear. V lost 5 bases and J lost 1, with 11 bases in between. Germline-derived CDR1 and CDR2 are SGHTA and FQGNSA. CDR3 size: 14 residues. The CDR3 spells CASSTQAGNYGYTF. The CDR3 coding sequence is TGTGCCAGCAGCACCCAGGCCGGTAACTATGGCTACACCTTC.